A single sample gave rise to the 26 T cell receptor beta chains below, sequenced in a study of T cells in Graves' hyperthyroidism and ophthalmopathy. RNA transcripts served as the template for amplifying TCR beta CDR3 regions. The TCR CDR3 first-round RT-PCR relied on the HTBI primer set. TCRdb re-called the multiplex PCR reads through MiXCR, storing one row per CDR3 protein. In the table there are fewer than 600,000 distinct CDR3 sequences, approximately 15% of which are singletons. Sequencing was done on a sample of blood. The source is a woman under 30 with Graves' hyperthyroidism.

This clonotype was detected ten times or more. V usage is TRBV7-9 and J usage is TRBJ2-1; TRBD2 agrees at 10 bases. V trimming: 4 bases; J trimming: 8 bases; junction bases outside the gene matches: 5. The V gene's germline CDR1 is SEHNR and CDR2 FQNEAQ (reference sequence). The CDR3 length is 14 residues. The CDR3: CASSSTSGIDEQFF. CDR3 coding DNA: TGTGCCAGCAGCTCAACTAGCGGGATCGATGAGCAGTTCTTC.

This clonotype has a count of ten or more. The chain is built from TRBV27 and TRBJ2-2, with 11 positions matching TRBD2. This CDR3 is 16 amino acids long. The V gene end was trimmed by 3 bases and the J gene end by 6 bases; junction bases not matched to a gene: 6. CDR1 and CDR2 from the germline V gene are MNHEY and SMNVEV (reference sequence). CDR3 loop: CASSFPPGLAAGELFF. The CDR3, as DNA: TGTGCCAGCAGTTTCCCGCCGGGACTAGCGGCCGGGGAGCTGTTTTTT.

This clonotype was detected many times. This chain links TRBV10-3 with TRBJ1-1; TRBD1 agrees at 10 bases. Germline V CDR1 and CDR2: ENHRY, SYGVKD. The junction had 1 base not matched to a gene; V was cut back by 4 bases and J by 2 bases. The CDR3 totals 14 residues. DNA of the CDR3: TGTGCCATCAGTGGACAGGGGGCCAACACTGAAGCTTTCTTT. Translation: CAISGQGANTEAFF.

This clonotype occurred many times. The rearrangement links TRBV6-1 to TRBJ1-1; TRBD1 aligns across 8 bases. Germline CDR1 and CDR2: MNHNS and SASEGT. The CDR3 is made up of 15 amino acids. The V gene end was trimmed by 4 bases and the J gene end by 4 bases; junction bases not matched to a gene: 8. The CDR3: CASSARTGTTTEAFF. CDR3 bases: TGTGCCAGCAGTGCCCGGACAGGGACGACCACTGAAGCTTTCTTT.

This clonotype was observed a few times. The chain employs TRBV6-1 and TRBJ2-1, with a tentative D call TRBD2 (7 bases). Germline V gene data show CDR1 as MNHNS and CDR2 as SASEGT. Trimming removed 5 bases at V and 4 bases at J, with 21 bases between. This CDR3 is built from 17 residues. The CDR3 DNA reads as TGTGCCAGCAGTTCTCTTTTGGGGGGGCGCCGATACAATGAGCAGTTCTTC. Protein: CASSSLLGGRRYNEQFF.

This clonotype was recorded many times. The V gene is TRBV19, the J gene TRBJ2-3; the match to TRBD2 covers 8 bases. V lost 5 bases, J lost 5 bases, and 9 bases stayed unmatched. This CDR3 region has 15 residues. The germline V gene has CDR1 LNHDA and CDR2 SQIVND (reference sequence). CDR3 protein: CASSFLPSGRDTQYF. CDR3 nucleotides: TGTGCCAGTAGTTTCCTCCCAAGCGGGAGAGATACGCAGTATTTT. Full variable domain (remainder filled in from reference TRBV19 and TRBJ2-3): DGGITQSPKYLFRKEGQNVTLSCEQNLNHDAMYWYRQDPGQGLRLIYYSQIVNDFQKGDIAEGYSVSREKKESFPLTVTSAQKNPTAFYLCASSFLPSGRDTQYFGPGTRLTVL.

DNA of the CDR3: TGTGCCAGCAGTTTCCCCCCGGGGGGAGGGCCGTACAATGAGCAGTTCTTC. It yields the protein CASSFPPGGGPYNEQFF. This rearrangement joins TRBV27 to TRBJ2-1; 7 nucleotides align to TRBD2. V gave up 3 bases and J gave up 4 bases; unmatched junction bases: 12. Germline-derived CDR1 and CDR2 are MNHEY and SMNVEV (reference sequence). This CDR3 spans 17 amino acids.

This clonotype was observed a few times. This may be a read error: a much more frequent sequence differs by one nucleotide. The CDR3 here is CASSPWDYQSKNIQHF. CDR3 coding DNA: TGCGCCAGCAGCCCCTGGGACTACCAATCCAAAAACATTCAGCACTTC. The rearrangement uses TRBV5-1 and TRBJ2-4; TRBD2 agrees at 7 bases. The V gene's germline CDR1 is SGHRS and CDR2 YFSETQ. This CDR3 comprises 16 residues.

This clonotype showed up just a few times. The rearrangement links TRBV4-1 to TRBJ2-5; possibly TRBD2 for D (6 bases). Germline assignment: CDR1 MGHRA and CDR2 YSYEKL. Trimming cost V 0 bases and J 6 bases, with 20 bases left between them. This CDR3 is 17 amino acids long. CDR3 sequence (DNA): TGCGCCAGCAGCCAAGATTGGAGCGGGTACCTCTCCCAGACCCAGTACTTC. Translating gives CASSQDWSGYLSQTQYF.

This clonotype was picked up many times. The V call is TRBV18, the J call TRBJ2-7, with D perhaps assigned TRBD1 or TRBD2 (5 bases each). The CDR3 is made up of 12 amino acids. Germline CDR1 and CDR2: KGHSH and LQKENI. Trimming stripped 5 bases from V and 6 bases from J, with 11 bases between. The CDR3 region is CASSNGASEQYV. CDR3 nucleotides: TGTGCCAGCTCAAACGGGGCGAGCGAGCAGTACGTC.

This clonotype was found many times. The genes are TRBV27 and TRBJ2-6; tentative D call: TRBD1 (6 bases). V lost 4 bases to trimming and J lost 1 base, with 17 bases between them. Germline assignment: CDR1 MNHEY and CDR2 SMNVEV (reference sequence). The CDR3 is 18 residues long. The CDR3 DNA reads as TGTGCCAGCAGTTCTTATTCCCGGACAGCATCTGGGGCCAACGTCCTGACTTTC. Encoded protein: CASSSYSRTASGANVLTF.

This clonotype was observed many times. The genes are TRBV19 and TRBJ1-1; 8 nucleotides line up with TRBD1. Germline V gene sequence: CDR1 LNHDA, CDR2 SQIVND (reference sequence). With V trimmed by 9 bases and J by 1 base, 4 bases remained unmatched. CDR3 length: 13 amino acids. The CDR3 here is CARRDRTNTEAFF. CDR3 DNA sequence: TGTGCCAGGAGGGACAGGACGAACACTGAAGCTTTCTTT.

This clonotype has ten or more counts. This chain connects TRBV7-8 to TRBJ2-1; 12 bases line up with TRBD2. The CDR3 is made up of 16 amino acids. Trimming removed 5 bases from V and 0 bases from J; junction bases left unmatched: 2. Germline assignment: CDR1 SGHVS and CDR2 FQNEAQ. In DNA form, the CDR3 reads TGTGCCAGCAGCCAGACTAGCGGGGGCTCCTACAATGAGCAGTTCTTC. Translation: CASSQTSGGSYNEQFF.

This clonotype was counted at least ten times. V and J are TRBV12-3 or TRBV12-4 and TRBJ1-2; a possible D gene is TRBD1 (5 bases). The CDR3 has 19 residues. The V end lost 1 base, the J end lost 4 bases, and 25 bases lay between the germline ends. The DNA of the CDR3 is TGTGCCAGCAGTTTAGGGGGATTTGCCGTGGGGCAGAGCCTCTATGGCTACACCTTC. Amino acids: CASSLGGFAVGQSLYGYTF.

This clonotype was observed at least ten times. The chain combines TRBV15 with TRBJ2-7; 9 bases fit TRBD1. Germline loops: CDR1 LNHNV, CDR2 YYDKDF (reference sequence). V was pared by 4 bases and J by 3 bases, with 1 base of the junction left unmatched. The CDR3 extends over 13 amino acids. In nucleotides, the CDR3 is TGTGCCACCAGCACGGACAGGGGCTACGAGCAGTACTTC. It is translated as CATSTDRGYEQYF.

DNA for the CDR3: TGTGCCACCAGTGATTTCGGAACAGCCAGAAAAGATACGCAGTATTTT. Protein product: CATSDFGTARKDTQYF. The V and J genes are TRBV24-1 and TRBJ2-3; no reliable D call. There are 16 residues in the CDR3. Trimming cost V 1 base and J 5 bases, with 15 bases left between them. From germline, CDR1 is KGHDR and CDR2 SFDVKD.

This clonotype was counted a few times. The chain links TRBV19 to TRBJ2-3; 11 bases match TRBD2. V shed 3 bases, J shed 10 bases, and the junction held 15 bases outside the gene matches. Per germline, CDR1 LNHDA and CDR2 SQIVND (reference sequence). There are 17 residues in the CDR3. The CDR3 sequence: CASSIGSGRAFIAPQYF. Written as DNA, the CDR3 is TGTGCCAGTAGTATCGGTAGCGGGAGGGCATTTATCGCGCCGCAGTATTTT.

In its sample, this clonotype was seen a few times. The CDR3 sequence is CSAREGGARGEKLFF. CDR3 coding DNA: TGCAGTGCTAGAGAAGGCGGGGCGAGGGGGGAAAAACTGTTTTTT. The gene calls are TRBV20-1 and TRBJ1-4, with D tentatively TRBD1 (6 bases). Germline CDR1 DFQATT, CDR2 SNEGSKA (reference sequence). This CDR3 contains 15 residues. Trimming left V 0 bases short and J 8 bases short, with 16 bases between.

V gene TRBV7-3 combines with J gene TRBJ2-7, with D tentatively TRBD1 (5 bases). Germline V gene sequence: CDR1 SGHTA, CDR2 FQGTGA. The V end was cut by 7 bases, the J end by 6 bases, with 25 bases between. This CDR3 contains 16 residues. The CDR3 coding sequence is TGTGCCAGCACAATCGTGCCCCGGCAGGGCCCGCGCGAGCAGTACTTC. Encoded protein: CASTIVPRQGPREQYF. The entire variable domain, with the rest obtained from reference TRBV7-3 and TRBJ2-7, is as follows: GAGVSQTPSNKVTEKGKYVELRCDPISGHTALYWYRQSLGQGPEFLIYFQGTGAADDSGLPNDRFFAVRPEGSVSTLKIQRTERGDSAVYLCASTIVPRQGPREQYFGPGTRLTVT.

On this clonotype: Since a much larger clone is just one base distant, this may be a read error. The gene calls are TRBV5-1 and TRBJ1-2; D may be TRBD1 (6 bases). The CDR3 consists of 16 residues. The germline CDR1 and CDR2 sequences are SGHRS and YFSETQ. CDR3 sequence reads: CASGLGAYERGYGYTF. As DNA, the CDR3 is TGCGCCAGCGGCTTGGGGGCCTACGAGAGGGGTTATGGCTACACCTTC.

This clonotype was seen repeatedly, ten times or more. The gene calls are TRBV30 and TRBJ2-2, with no clear D. CDR1 is GTSNPN, CDR2 SVGIG, per germline (reference sequence). The CDR3 totals 13 residues. With 1 base removed from V and 1 base from J, the gap between germline ends came to 4 bases. CDR3 protein: CAWSGQNTGELFF. CDR3 sequence (DNA): TGTGCCTGGAGTGGACAGAACACCGGGGAGCTGTTTTTT.

This clonotype was found many times. This sequence joins TRBV20-1 and TRBJ2-3, with 11 bases aligning to TRBD2. The CDR3 has 16 residues. J was trimmed by 1 base and V by 3 bases; bases with no gene match: 6. In germline, CDR1 is DFQATT, CDR2 SNEGSKA (reference sequence). CDR3 sequence: CSARPSGRIRTDTQYF. The CDR3 nucleotides read TGCAGTGCTAGGCCTAGCGGGAGGATTCGCACAGATACGCAGTATTTT.

Ten or more counts support this clonotype. The J gene is TRBJ2-3, the V gene TRBV12-3 or TRBV12-4, with unresolved D. The V and J ends lost 3 bases and 2 bases respectively, with 12 bases between them. This CDR3 region has 15 residues. Written as DNA, the CDR3 is TGTGCCAGCAGTTTCGCAGGAAAACACACAGATACGCAGTATTTT. It yields the protein CASSFAGKHTDTQYF.

In its sample, this clonotype was seen many times. The V call is TRBV2, the J call TRBJ1-5; D unresolved. Germline loops: CDR1 SNHLY, CDR2 FYNNEI. The CDR3 covers 14 residues. V shed 4 bases and J shed 0 bases, with 7 bases lying between them. CDR3 sequence reads: CASSAHRSNQPQHF. The CDR3 region has the DNA TGTGCCAGCAGTGCCCACCGTAGCAATCAGCCCCAGCATTTT.

This clonotype has a count of ten or more. The chain couples TRBV7-3 to TRBJ2-7; 12 bases are a match to TRBD2. V shed 8 bases, J shed 2 bases, and the junction held 7 bases outside the gene matches. Germline V lookup: CDR1 SGHTA, CDR2 FQGTGA. The CDR3 runs to 15 residues. The CDR3 DNA reads as TGTGCCAGCTCGTTGTCTAGCGGGAGGGCCTACGAGCAGTACTTC. This codes for CASSLSSGRAYEQYF.

At least ten counts were recorded for this clonotype. The chain is built from TRBV7-3 and TRBJ2-5; D is possibly TRBD2 (5 bases). Trimming pared 3 bases from V and 2 bases from J, leaving 13 bases between. Germline V CDR1 and CDR2: SGHTA, FQGTGA. The CDR3 loop spans 15 amino acids. The CDR3 sequence: CASSLVGGLQETQYF. Written as DNA, the CDR3 is TGTGCCAGCAGCTTGGTGGGCGGGTTACAAGAGACCCAGTACTTC.